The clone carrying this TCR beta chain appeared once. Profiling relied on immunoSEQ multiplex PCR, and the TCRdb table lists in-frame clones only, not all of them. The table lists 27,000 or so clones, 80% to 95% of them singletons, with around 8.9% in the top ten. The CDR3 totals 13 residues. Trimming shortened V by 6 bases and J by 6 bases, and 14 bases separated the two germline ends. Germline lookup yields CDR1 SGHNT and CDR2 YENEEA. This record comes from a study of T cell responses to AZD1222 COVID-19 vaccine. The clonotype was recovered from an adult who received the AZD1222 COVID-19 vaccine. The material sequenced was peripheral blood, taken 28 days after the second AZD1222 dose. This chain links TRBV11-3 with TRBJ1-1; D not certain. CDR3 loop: CASSSSASSEAFF. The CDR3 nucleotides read TGTGCCAGCAGTTCCTCGGCCAGCTCTGAAGCTTTCTTT. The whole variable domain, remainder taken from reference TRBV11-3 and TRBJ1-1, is EAGVVQSPRYKIIEKKQPVAFWCNPISGHNTLYWYLQNLGQGPELLIRYENEEAVDDSQLPKDRFSAERLKGVDSTLKIQPAELGDSAVYLCASSSSASSEAFFGQGTRLTVV.